Each of the 27 T cell receptor beta chains below was sequenced from the same sample in a study of blood T cell repertoires in COVID-19. TCRdb's copy holds only in-frame clones and misses some; the assay was immunoSEQ multiplex PCR. There are 350,000 to 450,000 clones in the sample; roughly nine tenths occur only once, and more than 0.85% lies in the top ten. The sequenced sample consisted of PBMCs or T cells enriched from blood (not recorded which). These receptors came from a woman aged 40-49 years who had been exposed to COVID-19.

The V gene is TRBV9, the J gene TRBJ1-2; D call uncertain. This CDR3 has 13 residues. Germline lookup yields CDR1 SGDLS and CDR2 YYNGEE. With 4 bases removed from V and 11 bases from J, the gap between germline ends came to 18 bases. CDR3 amino acids: CASSLDFGGDYTF. DNA for the CDR3: TGTGCCAGCAGCCTGGACTTCGGTGGCGATTACACCTTC. The full variable domain, rest sourced from reference TRBV9 and TRBJ1-2, is DSGVTQTPKHLITATGQRVTLRCSPRSGDLSVYWYQQSLDQGLQFLIQYYNGEERAKGNILERFSAQQFPDLHSELNLSSLELGDSALYFCASSLDFGGDYTFGSGTRLTVV.

V usage is TRBV15 and J usage is TRBJ2-1; perhaps TRBD2 as D (5 bases). Germline CDR1 LNHNV, CDR2 YYDKDF (reference sequence). The germline V and J ends were trimmed by 0 bases and 6 bases, with 9 bases remaining between them. CDR3 length equals 14 residues. The CDR3: CATSRDPGSNEQFF. The CDR3 DNA is TGTGCCACCAGCAGAGATCCGGGAAGCAATGAGCAGTTCTTC.

CDR3 DNA sequence: TGTGCCAGCTGCCCGACAGGGGGAGGTGGCTACACCTTC. Translating it yields CASCPTGGGGYTF. The gene calls are TRBV2 and TRBJ1-2, with 9 nucleotides matching TRBD1. V lost 8 bases, J lost 7 bases, and 8 bases stayed unmatched. The CDR3 spans 13 residues. CDR1 is SNHLY and CDR2 is FYNNEI in the germline V gene.

V is TRBV7-2 and J is TRBJ2-3; D gene uncertain. From germline, CDR1 is SGHTA and CDR2 FQGNSA. Trimming cost V 4 bases and J 4 bases, with 15 bases left between them. The CDR3 totals 15 residues. The CDR3 loop is CASSSEPNVADTQYF. The DNA of the CDR3 is TGTGCCAGCAGCTCCGAGCCTAACGTGGCAGATACGCAGTATTTT.

This chain uses TRBV10-1 with TRBJ2-1, with D perhaps matching TRBD1 (6 bases). Germline CDR1 and CDR2: WNHNN and SYGVQD (reference sequence). V lost 8 bases to trimming and J lost 4 bases, with 9 bases between them. The CDR3 consists of 12 residues. The CDR3 sequence: CASGGSYNEQFF. DNA for the CDR3: TGCGCCAGCGGGGGCAGTTACAATGAGCAGTTCTTC.

The rearrangement joins TRBV9 to TRBJ2-2, with D perhaps TRBD1 (5 bases). Germline V CDR1 and CDR2: SGDLS, YYNGEE. The V and J ends lost 0 bases and 2 bases respectively, with 8 bases between them. The CDR3 covers 15 residues. The CDR3 is CASSVAQGNTGELFF. The CDR3 DNA reads TGTGCCAGCAGCGTAGCCCAGGGAAACACCGGGGAGCTGTTTTTT.

The rearrangement joins TRBV24-1 to TRBJ1-4; 11 bases are shared with TRBD1. Losses at the gene ends were 4 bases for V and 7 bases for J; bases not matched to a gene: 7. The CDR3 is 16 amino acids. CDR1 and CDR2 (germline): KGHDR, SFDVKD. The CDR3 bases are TGTGCCACCAGTGACCCTGGGGACAGGGGGGGTGAAAAACTGTTTTTT. It translates to CATSDPGDRGGEKLFF.

The V and J genes are TRBV30 and TRBJ1-2, with a tentative D call TRBD1 (5 bases). The V end was cut by 2 bases, the J end by 4 bases, with 11 bases between. The CDR3 runs 13 residues. Germline V CDR1 and CDR2: GTSNPN, SVGIG (reference sequence). The CDR3 region has the DNA TGTGCCTGGAGTACAACAGGAATCTATGGCTACACCTTC. It translates to CAWSTTGIYGYTF.

The genes are TRBV6-2 or TRBV6-3 and TRBJ1-2; D is uncertain. In germline, CDR1 is MNHEY, CDR2 SVGEGT. V lost 6 bases, J lost 2 bases, and 10 bases lay in between. The length of the CDR3 is 13 residues. The DNA for the CDR3 is TGTGCCAGCAGCAGAGAACTCAACTATGGCTACACCTTC. Protein sequence: CASSRELNYGYTF.

This CDR3 is CASRLGGQENPQHF. As DNA, the CDR3 is TGTGCCAGCAGATTGGGGGGGCAAGAAAATCCCCAGCATTTT. The V call is TRBV6-5, the J call TRBJ1-5, with D possibly TRBD1 on 6 matching bases. Germline-derived CDR1 and CDR2 are MNHEY and SVGAGI. The CDR3 has 14 residues. Deletions cut 6 bases from V and 10 bases from J, with 19 bases between.

This chain links TRBV7-9 with TRBJ1-2; no reliable D call. This CDR3 is 15 amino acids long. The germline V and J ends were trimmed by 5 bases and 5 bases, with 18 bases remaining between them. From germline, CDR1 is SEHNR and CDR2 FQNEAQ (reference sequence). In DNA, the CDR3 is TGTGCCAGCAGCAGATCTGGGCAATCAGGATATGGCTACACCTTC. It is translated as CASSRSGQSGYGYTF.

The V and J genes are TRBV7-2 and TRBJ2-1, with 11 bases that match TRBD2. V lost 1 base to trimming and J lost 5 bases; unmatched junction nucleotides: 4. This CDR3 has 16 amino acids. Germline CDR1 reads SGHTA; CDR2 reads FQGNSA. The CDR3 nucleotides read TGTGCCAGCAGCTTAGTCGGGACTAGCGGAAACAATGAGCAGTTCTTC. This gives the protein CASSLVGTSGNNEQFF. Filled out from reference TRBV7-2 and TRBJ2-1, the complete variable domain reads GAGVSQSPSNKVTEKGKDVELRCDPISGHTALYWYRQSLGQGLEFLIYFQGNSAPDKSGLPSDRFSAERTGGSVSTLTIQRTQQEDSAVYLCASSLVGTSGNNEQFFGPGTRLTVL.

The rearrangement uses TRBV19 and TRBJ1-1, with a tentative D call TRBD1 (5 bases). With 9 bases removed from V and 11 bases from J, the gap between germline ends came to 10 bases. CDR3 length: 9 amino acids. Germline V lookup: CDR1 LNHDA, CDR2 SQIVND (reference sequence). The CDR3 nucleotides are TGTGCCAGGCAGGGTTGGGCTTTCTTT. Its protein is CARQGWAFF. Supplemented by reference TRBV19 and TRBJ1-1, the full variable domain reads DGGITQSPKYLFRKEGQNVTLSCEQNLNHDAMYWYRQDPGQGLRLIYYSQIVNDFQKGDIAEGYSVSREKKESFPLTVTSAQKNPTAFYLCARQGWAFFGQGTRLTVV.

J is TRBJ1-3 and V is TRBV13; weak D call: TRBD1 (6 bases). Looked up from germline, CDR1 is PRHDT and CDR2 is FYEKMQ (reference sequence). Trimming removed 8 bases at V and 7 bases at J, with 21 bases between. The length of the CDR3 is 15 residues. The CDR3 DNA sequence: TGTGCCAGCTCCCCCGACAGGAACCCAGGTAACACCATATATTTT. Its translation is CASSPDRNPGNTIYF.

This clone appeared a single time. V and J are TRBV5-4 and TRBJ2-5; 7 bases are shared with TRBD1. Looked up from germline, CDR1 is SGHNT and CDR2 is YYREEE (reference sequence). The CDR3 is made up of 15 amino acids. Trimming took 7 bases from V and 7 from J; bases not matched to a gene: 16. The CDR3 is CASSGTGASSGTQYF. CDR3 nucleotides: TGTGCCAGCTCCGGTACAGGGGCCTCAAGCGGGACCCAGTACTTC.

The V call is TRBV29-1, the J call TRBJ2-7, with 9 bases aligning to TRBD1. CDR1 is SQVTM and CDR2 is ANQGSEA in the germline V gene. After removal of 7 bases from V and 1 base from J, the junction contained 5 bases not matched to a gene. The CDR3 contains 13 residues. CDR3 sequence reads: CSARGQGSYEQYF. The CDR3 coding sequence is TGCAGCGCGAGGGGACAGGGATCCTACGAGCAGTACTTC.

The genes are TRBV2 and TRBJ2-7; 8 bases match TRBD1. V dropped 7 bases and J dropped 5; count of bases not matched to a gene: 16. CDR3 size: 16 residues. Germline values: CDR1 SNHLY, CDR2 FYNNEI. CDR3 DNA: TGTGCCAGCATCCTGGGCAGGACAGGGCGAAGGAACGAGCAGTACTTC. Encoded protein: CASILGRTGRRNEQYF.

The chain combines TRBV2 with TRBJ1-1; D possibly corresponds to TRBD1 (5 bases). Germline V gene data show CDR1 as SNHLY and CDR2 as FYNNEI. V lost 5 bases to trimming and J lost 1 base, with 14 bases between them. The CDR3 has 15 amino acids. The CDR3 DNA reads as TGTGCCAGCAGTCCAACGCTGGACACGAACACTGAAGCTTTCTTT. It codes for CASSPTLDTNTEAFF.

V and J are TRBV3-1 (or the pseudogene TRBV3-2) and TRBJ1-1, with D maybe TRBD1 (6 bases). From germline, CDR1 is LGHDT and CDR2 YNNKEL (reference sequence). V lost 4 bases and J lost 5, with 20 bases in between. This CDR3 contains 16 residues. CDR3 sequence: CASSPYGGALKTEAFF. The CDR3 region has the DNA TGTGCCAGCAGCCCTTATGGGGGGGCGCTTAAAACTGAAGCTTTCTTT.

J is TRBJ2-7 and V is TRBV4-3, with 8 bases fitting TRBD1. With V trimmed by 0 bases and J by 3 bases, 4 bases remained unmatched. CDR3 length: 15 amino acids. Germline lookup yields CDR1 LGHNA and CDR2 YSLEER. CDR3 in DNA: TGCGCCAGCAGCCAAGAATCCAGGGGGCTCTACGAGCAGTACTTC. Encoded protein: CASSQESRGLYEQYF.

This clone came up once. The V call is TRBV5-1, the J call TRBJ2-3; 12 nucleotides align to TRBD2. Per the germline V gene, CDR1 is SGHRS and CDR2 is YFSETQ. The J segment lost 2 bases and the V segment lost 2 bases, leaving 6 bases of the junction unmatched. The CDR3 runs to 17 residues. The CDR3 bases are TGCGCCAGCAGCTTTTCGCTAGCGGGGGGGTCCACAGATACGCAGTATTTT. Translation gives CASSFSLAGGSTDTQYF.

The chain joins TRBV10-3 to TRBJ2-3, with 7 bases lining up with TRBD2. Germline CDR1 is ENHRY and CDR2 is SYGVKD. Trimming removed 2 bases from V and 0 bases from J; junction bases left unmatched: 14. The CDR3 runs to 19 residues. CDR3 residues: CAISEEGSGEASSTDTQYF. Here the CDR3 DNA reads TGTGCCATCAGTGAGGAGGGAAGCGGGGAGGCCTCTAGCACAGATACGCAGTATTTT.

J is TRBJ2-7 and V is TRBV30, with 8 bases lining up with TRBD2. The V and J ends lost 0 bases and 6 bases, in that order; junction bases with no gene match: 10. Germline V gives CDR1 GTSNPN, CDR2 SVGIG (reference sequence). CDR3 length: 15 residues. CDR3 amino acids: CAWSVSEIAGREQYF. The CDR3 DNA reads TGTGCCTGGAGTGTATCGGAAATAGCGGGGCGCGAGCAGTACTTC.

The chain joins TRBV2 to TRBJ1-6, with 10 positions matching TRBD1. This CDR3 contains 13 residues. Germline CDR1 SNHLY, CDR2 FYNNEI. V gave up 5 bases and J gave up 10 bases; unmatched junction bases: 2. DNA of the CDR3: TGTGCCAGCAGTCGACAGGGGGCGTCACCCCTCCACTTT. Its protein product is CASSRQGASPLHF.

This clone was seen a handful of times. CDR3 DNA sequence: TGCGCCAGCAGTGGCCTAAGGGGGCCATACAATGAGCAGTTCTTC. This sequence encodes CASSGLRGPYNEQFF. This chain uses TRBV10-1 with TRBJ2-1, with 7 bases fitting TRBD1. The CDR3 consists of 15 residues. From germline, CDR1 is WNHNN and CDR2 SYGVQD (reference sequence). The J segment lost 4 bases and the V segment lost 4 bases, leaving 7 bases of the junction unmatched.

The gene calls are TRBV9 and TRBJ2-2, with 9 bases identical to TRBD2. CDR1 is SGDLS and CDR2 is YYNGEE in the germline V gene. This CDR3 has 16 amino acids. J lost 4 bases, V lost 0 bases, and 4 bases had no gene match. This CDR3 is CASSVAGGGATGELFF. CDR3 nucleotides: TGTGCCAGCAGCGTAGCAGGCGGGGGGGCCACCGGGGAGCTGTTTTTT.

The chain uses TRBV7-2 and TRBJ1-1; 7 nucleotides match TRBD1. Germline loops: CDR1 SGHTA, CDR2 FQGNSA. The trim removed 4 bases at V and 7 bases at J, leaving 15 bases unmatched. The CDR3 is made up of 16 amino acids. DNA for the CDR3: TGTGCCAGCAGCTCTCCCTACAGGGGTTCGGGAAGTGAAGCTTTCTTT. Its protein is CASSSPYRGSGSEAFF. The variable domain in full, completed from reference TRBV7-2 and TRBJ1-1, reads GAGVSQSPSNKVTEKGKDVELRCDPISGHTALYWYRQSLGQGLEFLIYFQGNSAPDKSGLPSDRFSAERTGGSVSTLTIQRTQQEDSAVYLCASSSPYRGSGSEAFFGQGTRLTVV.